The clone carrying this T cell receptor (beta chain) has just a few counts. The target antigen is unknown. The data are from a study of T cell repertoires in cytomegalovirus infection. Study-level background: Evidence of both CMV infection and a matching HLA type came from public TCR beta signatures.

From the reads, TCRdb called clonotypes with MiXCR, one entry per CDR3 protein. The sample contains about 490,000 distinct CDR3 sequences, more than 25% of which appear only once. Per germline, CDR1 SGHTA and CDR2 FQGTGA. Between the trimmed V and J ends, which lost 4 bases and 3 bases, there was a span of 14 bases. This CDR3 is built from 15 residues. Study results and limitations: HLA-C-restricted CMV-specific TCR beta clonotypes were dominant in the ex vivo response. Pooled public TCR beta family frequency picked out CMV carriers with the relevant HLA.

V gene TRBV7-3 combines with J gene TRBJ2-3; perhaps TRBD1 as D (5 bases). The source is a human donor in good health (CMV status not recorded). Some clones in this sample may be carry-over from other donors' samples. The sample comprised PBMCs. CDR3 bases: TGTGCCAGCAGCTCAAGGGCAGGGTTGACAGATACGCAGTATTTT. Amino acid sequence: CASSSRAGLTDTQYF.